Below, one T cell receptor (beta chain) is given with its context. Single viable CD3+CD4+CD8-CD45RO+ cells were sorted as the memory CD4+ T cells. Positive selection with CD4 microbeads enriched total CD4+ T cells. Sequenced by immunoSEQ multiplex PCR; TCRdb stores in-frame clones only, minus some. The sample includes 85,000 to 100,000 clones, 75% to 85% of them seen just once. These data come from a study of memory CD4+ T cells and cytomegalovirus serostatus. About the research overall: This sample comes from healthy Belgian adults, roughly nine CMV seropositive, approximately 22 seronegative.

V trimming: 3 bases; J trimming: 5 bases; junction bases outside the gene matches: 6. In germline, CDR1 is SGHTA, CDR2 FQGNSA. The CDR3 contains 16 residues. The gene calls are TRBV7-2 and TRBJ2-5; 13 bases map to TRBD2. This TCR came from an adult in good health and CMV-seropositive. Material for sequencing was memory CD4+ T cells from blood. As DNA, the CDR3 is TGTGCCAGCAGCTTGGGTGGACTAGCGGGAGCGGAGACCCAGTACTTC. Translated, it gives CASSLGGLAGAETQYF. The full variable domain, rest sourced from reference TRBV7-2 and TRBJ2-5, is GAGVSQSPSNKVTEKGKDVELRCDPISGHTALYWYRQSLGQGLEFLIYFQGNSAPDKSGLPSDRFSAERTGGSVSTLTIQRTQQEDSAVYLCASSLGGLAGAETQYFGPGTRLLVL.